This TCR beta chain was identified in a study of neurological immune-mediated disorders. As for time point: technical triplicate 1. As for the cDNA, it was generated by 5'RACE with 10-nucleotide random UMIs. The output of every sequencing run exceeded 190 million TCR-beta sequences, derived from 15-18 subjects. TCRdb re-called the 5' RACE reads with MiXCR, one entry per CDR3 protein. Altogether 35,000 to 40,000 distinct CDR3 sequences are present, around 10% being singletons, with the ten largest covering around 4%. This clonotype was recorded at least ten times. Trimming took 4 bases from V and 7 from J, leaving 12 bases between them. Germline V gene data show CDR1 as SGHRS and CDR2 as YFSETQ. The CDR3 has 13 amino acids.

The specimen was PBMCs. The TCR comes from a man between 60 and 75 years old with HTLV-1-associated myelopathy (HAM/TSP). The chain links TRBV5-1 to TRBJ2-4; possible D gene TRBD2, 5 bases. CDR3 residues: CASSITGSNIQYF. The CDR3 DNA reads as TGCGCCAGCAGCATAACGGGAAGCAACATTCAGTACTTC.